The 15 T cell receptor beta chains presented below share a single source sample, sequenced in a study of response to subunit inactivated influenza vaccine. Each CDR3 protein is one row after TCRdb ran MiXCR on the RT-PCR reads. This table has 650,000 to 800,000 distinct CDR3 sequences, around 18% appearing once. Sequencing used PBMCs from blood, obtained 5 days after vaccination. The receptors originated from a man aged 50 to 60 who received an inactivated influenza vaccine.

The table lists this clonotype with a few counts. V usage is TRBV5-1 and J usage is TRBJ2-3; D call uncertain. Between the trimmed V and J ends, which lost 5 bases and 2 bases, there was a span of 9 bases. In germline, CDR1 is SGHRS, CDR2 YFSETQ. The CDR3 is made up of 13 amino acids. The DNA for the CDR3 is TGCGCCAGCAGTGCAGGCTACACAGATACGCAGTATTTT. It codes for CASSAGYTDTQYF.

V usage is TRBV20-1 and J usage is TRBJ2-2, with D perhaps TRBD1 (6 bases). The CDR3 covers 15 residues. V lost 5 bases, J lost 6 bases, and 19 bases lay in between. Germline loops: CDR1 DFQATT, CDR2 SNEGSKA (reference sequence). Here the CDR3 reads CSAYGGRGGPGELFF. The CDR3 nucleotides are TGCAGTGCTTATGGAGGCAGGGGCGGCCCCGGGGAGCTGTTTTTT.

J is TRBJ1-3 and V is TRBV20-1; D gene ambiguous. Germline V gene sequence: CDR1 DFQATT, CDR2 SNEGSKA (reference sequence). Trimming took 0 bases from V and 5 from J, leaving 14 bases between them. CDR3 size: 15 residues. The CDR3 sequence is CSARDGALARNTIYF. In nucleotides, the CDR3 is TGCAGTGCTAGAGATGGAGCGCTTGCCCGAAACACCATATATTTT.

V usage is TRBV5-1 and J usage is TRBJ1-3, with TRBD1 as a possible D gene (6 bases). This CDR3 is built from 15 residues. V was trimmed by 2 bases and J by 5 bases, leaving 14 bases between them. Germline V gene data show CDR1 as SGHRS and CDR2 as YFSETQ. DNA of the CDR3: TGCGCCAGCAGCTTAGCCCTGACAGGCAGAAACACCATATATTTT. Its protein product is CASSLALTGRNTIYF.

This clonotype was detected only a few times. This chain links TRBV19 with TRBJ1-5; D possibly corresponds to TRBD1 (5 bases). The CDR3 spans 14 residues. The germline V gene has CDR1 LNHDA and CDR2 SQIVND (reference sequence). Trimming pared 0 bases from V and 7 bases from J, leaving 10 bases between. This chain's CDR3 is CASSIEGTEQPQHF. The CDR3 DNA is TGTGCCAGTAGTATAGAGGGGACGGAACAGCCCCAGCATTTT.

This clonotype was counted at least ten times. This chain joins TRBV28 and TRBJ1-1; a possible D gene is TRBD1 (5 bases). Germline V gives CDR1 MDHEN, CDR2 SYDVKM. Trimming took 6 bases from V and 1 from J, leaving 9 bases between them. The CDR3 covers 13 residues. CDR3 sequence: CASSRDGNTEAFF. CDR3 nucleotides: TGTGCCAGCAGCCGGGACGGGAACACTGAAGCTTTCTTT.

This clonotype has at least ten counts. The gene calls are TRBV20-1 and TRBJ2-1; 9 nucleotides agree with TRBD2. Germline CDR1 and CDR2: DFQATT and SNEGSKA (reference sequence). The V gene end was trimmed by 5 bases and the J gene end by 8 bases; junction bases not matched to a gene: 13. This CDR3 has 15 amino acids. The CDR3 nucleotides are TGCAGTGCTCCTGGTTCTCGCGGGGGGGGTGATGAGCAGTTCTTC. As protein: CSAPGSRGGGDEQFF.

V usage is TRBV20-1 and J usage is TRBJ2-5, with a weak D call TRBD1 (5 bases). CDR1 is DFQATT, CDR2 SNEGSKA, per germline (reference sequence). The CDR3 is 15 amino acids. Deletions cut 1 base from V and 1 base from J, with 13 bases between. The CDR3 region is CSARGGRVIQETQYF. CDR3 DNA: TGCAGTGCTAGAGGGGGCAGGGTCATCCAAGAGACCCAGTACTTC.

On this clonotype: Compared with germline, one end of the junction differs, possibly owing to a read error. The chain is built from TRBV10-2 and TRBJ2-1, with D hard to call. The germline V gene encodes CDR1 WSHSY and CDR2 SAAADI. The CDR3 has 13 residues. The CDR3 loop is CASSEGRLDEQIF. The CDR3 DNA sequence: TGCGCCAGCAGTGAGGGCAGGTTGGATGAGCAGATCTTC.

The chain has TRBV28 and TRBJ2-2; 10 nucleotides align to TRBD2. Germline V CDR1 and CDR2: MDHEN, SYDVKM. CDR3 size: 14 residues. With 6 bases clipped from V and 6 bases from J, the junction kept 4 bases outside the gene matches. The CDR3 here is CASRAGGPSGELFF. For the CDR3, the DNA is TGTGCCAGCAGAGCGGGAGGGCCCTCCGGGGAGCTGTTTTTT.

On this clonotype itself: One end of the junction is discordant with germline, which a read error may explain. This chain links TRBV12-3 or TRBV12-4 with TRBJ2-3, with D possibly being TRBD2 (6 bases). The CDR3 contains 9 residues. The CDR3 reads CASRKGLMF. The CDR3 DNA is TGTGCCAGCCGTAAGGGACTCATGTTT.

This clonotype has ten or more counts. The gene calls are TRBV4-3 and TRBJ2-2, with D possibly TRBD1 on 6 matching bases. CDR3 length equals 18 residues. CDR1 is LGHNA, CDR2 YSLEER, per germline. Trimming removed 3 bases from V and 0 bases from J, with 17 bases in between. For the CDR3, the DNA is TGCGCCAGCAGCCAGGGTGGAATCAGGACAGCGAACACCGGGGAGCTGTTTTTT. This gives the protein CASSQGGIRTANTGELFF.

This chain joins TRBV20-1 and TRBJ1-4, with D perhaps matching TRBD1 (5 bases). Germline CDR1 and CDR2: DFQATT and SNEGSKA (reference sequence). Trimming cost V 0 bases and J 8 bases, with 13 bases left between them. The CDR3 is 14 residues long. This CDR3 is CSARDFRTREKLFF. The CDR3 nucleotides are TGCAGTGCTAGAGATTTTAGGACACGCGAAAAACTGTTTTTT.

The chain uses TRBV5-4 and TRBJ2-1; D might be TRBD1 or TRBD2, each matching 7 bases. V was shortened by 6 bases and J by 8 bases, with 21 bases between the two germline ends. The CDR3 runs 15 residues. CDR1 and CDR2 from the germline V gene are SGHNT and YYREEE (reference sequence). The CDR3 loop is CASTPGGAKAHEQFF. CDR3 sequence (DNA): TGTGCCAGCACCCCAGGGGGGGCGAAGGCACATGAGCAGTTCTTC.

This clonotype turned up a few times. The gene calls are TRBV2 and TRBJ1-2, with D maybe TRBD1 (5 bases). There are 15 residues in the CDR3. The germline V and J ends were trimmed by 1 base and 4 bases, with 13 bases remaining between them. Germline loops: CDR1 SNHLY, CDR2 FYNNEI. The CDR3 sequence: CASSEGQGSGYGYTF. For the CDR3, the DNA is TGTGCCAGCAGTGAAGGGCAGGGTAGCGGCTATGGCTACACCTTC.